The next 18 T cell receptor beta chains were all read from a single sample in a study of beta chain features in type 1 diabetes. The authors reverse transcribed all of the isolated RNA, so sequencing captured expressed TCRB transcripts. TCRdb keeps only in-frame clones here, not all; method: immunoSEQ multiplex PCR. This sample has about 290,000 clones, with about 8% found just once. The sample comprised central memory CD4+ T cells from blood. These receptors all stem from a woman aged 18-29 years in good health.

This clone was recorded many times. In the same sample, other DNA sequences code for this CDR3. The chain has TRBV19 and TRBJ1-3; D might be TRBD1 (5 bases). The germline gives CDR1 LNHDA, CDR2 SQIVND (reference sequence). This CDR3 spans 14 amino acids. Trimming took off 3 bases at V and 3 bases at J, with 9 bases between the two ends. In DNA form, the CDR3 reads TGTGCCAGTAGTATCATGGGGGTTGGAAACACCATATATTTT. Translated, it gives CASSIMGVGNTIYF.

The genes are TRBV18 and TRBJ2-7, with 11 bases matching TRBD1. The CDR3 length is 15 residues. V lost 5 bases to trimming and J lost 6 bases; unmatched junction nucleotides: 9. Germline CDR1 KGHSH, CDR2 LQKENI. The chain's CDR3 is CASSSAGQGAGEQYV. The CDR3 region has the DNA TGTGCCAGCTCATCCGCAGGACAGGGGGCGGGCGAGCAGTACGTC.

This chain uses TRBV20-1 with TRBJ2-5; the D gene is possibly TRBD2 (5 bases). The end of the DNA fits TRBJ2-7 better, so the J call may be wrong. The CDR3 runs to 11 residues. Germline CDR1 is DFQATT and CDR2 is SNEGSKA (reference sequence). The CDR3 reads CSAVRDYEQYF. The CDR3 DNA follows: TGCAGTGCTGTCCGGGACTACGAGCAGTACTTC.

This clone was recorded a few times. CDR3 nucleotide sequence: TGTGCCACCAGCGCCTATCTAGACCAAAAGGGCTACACCTTC. Translated, it gives CATSAYLDQKGYTF. The chain links TRBV15 to TRBJ1-2; the D is unclear. V lost 5 bases and J 8 bases, leaving 18 bases between the germline ends. The CDR3 loop spans 14 amino acids. Looked up from germline, CDR1 is LNHNV and CDR2 is YYDKDF (reference sequence). Based on the CDR3 plus reference TRBV15 and TRBJ1-2, the full variable domain is DAMVIQNPRYQVTQFGKPVTLSCSQTLNHNVMYWYQQKSSQAPKLLFHYYDKDFNNEADTPDNFQSRRPNTSFCFLDIRSPGLGDTAMYLCATSAYLDQKGYTFGSGTRLTVV.

The rearrangement uses TRBV6-5 and TRBJ1-5, with TRBD1 matching over 8 bases. Trimming at V came to 6 bases and at J to 6 bases, leaving 4 bases not matched to a gene. The CDR3 consists of 13 residues. Germline V gives CDR1 MNHEY, CDR2 SVGAGI. CDR3 loop: CASRGQAGQPQHF. CDR3 sequence (DNA): TGTGCCAGCAGGGGACAGGCGGGTCAGCCCCAGCATTTT.

V and J are TRBV14 and TRBJ2-2; D remains unclear. Germline CDR1 SGHDN, CDR2 FVKESK. V lost 1 base and J 4 bases, leaving 10 bases between the germline ends. The length of the CDR3 is 15 residues. The CDR3 protein is CASSQVGGSTGELFF. CDR3 coding DNA: TGTGCCAGCAGCCAAGTCGGTGGTTCCACCGGGGAGCTGTTTTTT.

The chain uses TRBV4-3 and TRBJ2-5; D possibly corresponds to TRBD1 (6 bases). The CDR3 runs to 16 residues. Germline lookup yields CDR1 LGHNA and CDR2 YSLEER. V lost 3 bases and J lost 5, with 19 bases in between. CDR3 sequence reads: CASSHYTGQFGETQYF. The CDR3 DNA sequence: TGCGCCAGCAGCCACTACACCGGACAGTTTGGGGAGACCCAGTACTTC.

This clone has only a few counts. DNA for the CDR3: TGTGCCAGTCGGCTAGCGGGGGTTGGTACGGATGAGCAGTTCTTC. Residues: CASRLAGVGTDEQFF. V and J are TRBV2 and TRBJ2-1; TRBD2 matches at 10 bases. J was trimmed by 8 bases and V by 9 bases; bases with no gene match: 13. The CDR3 totals 15 residues. Per the germline V gene, CDR1 is SNHLY and CDR2 is FYNNEI.

The chain is built from TRBV18 and TRBJ2-1; D is uncertain. CDR3 length: 12 amino acids. Trimming took 5 bases from V and 6 from J, leaving 8 bases between them. CDR1 and CDR2 (germline): KGHSH, LQKENI. The CDR3 region is CASSFGRNEQFF. In DNA, the CDR3 is TGTGCCAGCTCATTTGGCCGCAATGAGCAGTTCTTC.

In this sample, this clone turned up a few times. The chain uses TRBV19 and TRBJ2-1, with 9 bases identical to TRBD1. The CDR3 consists of 15 residues. Germline CDR1 reads LNHDA; CDR2 reads SQIVND (reference sequence). V dropped 5 bases and J dropped 7; count of bases not matched to a gene: 9. The chain's CDR3 is CASSSHVGTGNEQFF. Here the CDR3 DNA reads TGTGCCAGTAGTTCCCACGTCGGGACAGGGAATGAGCAGTTCTTC.

Worth noting for this clone: A far larger clone is only one base removed, so a read error is likely. The chain couples TRBV7-9 to TRBJ2-1, with D possibly matching TRBD2 (7 bases). Per the germline V gene, CDR1 is SEHNR and CDR2 is FQNEAQ (reference sequence). V shed 5 bases and J shed 8 bases, with 13 bases lying between them. CDR3 length: 13 amino acids. The CDR3 DNA reads TGTGCCAGCAGCGGGACGGGGGGCGATGAGCAGTTCTTC. This encodes CASSGTGGDEQFF.

Note on this clone: The junction shows a germline mismatch at one end, possibly a read error. Here the CDR3 DNA reads TGTGCCAGCGCACCTACAGCCGCTAGCTATGGCTACACCTTC. The encoded protein is CASAPTAASYGYTF. The chain links TRBV18 to TRBJ1-2, with no clear D. CDR1 is KGHSH, CDR2 LQKENI, per germline. CDR3 size: 14 residues.

The sample holds a few counts of this clone. CDR3 sequence reads: CATSRDLVRGVDTEAFF. CDR3 DNA: TGTGCCACCAGCAGAGATCTGGTAAGGGGAGTGGACACTGAAGCTTTCTTT. The chain carries TRBV15 and TRBJ1-1; D may be TRBD1 (5 bases). The germline V and J ends were trimmed by 0 bases and 3 bases, with 17 bases remaining between them. CDR3 length: 17 residues. Per germline, CDR1 LNHNV and CDR2 YYDKDF (reference sequence). Using reference TRBV15 and TRBJ1-1 for the parts outside the CDR3, the full variable domain is DAMVIQNPRYQVTQFGKPVTLSCSQTLNHNVMYWYQQKSSQAPKLLFHYYDKDFNNEADTPDNFQSRRPNTSFCFLDIRSPGLGDTAMYLCATSRDLVRGVDTEAFFGQGTRLTVV.

This clone was counted many times. The chain carries TRBV7-8 and TRBJ2-1; D gene ambiguous. This CDR3 has 15 residues. V shed 2 bases and J shed 8 bases, with 16 bases lying between them. CDR1 SGHVS and CDR2 FQNEAQ come from the germline V gene. CDR3 sequence: CASSLIASAADEQFF. DNA of the CDR3: TGTGCCAGCAGCTTAATCGCCAGCGCTGCGGATGAGCAGTTCTTC.

This clone was observed a handful of times. This sequence joins TRBV29-1 and TRBJ1-2, with 10 bases matching TRBD1. After removal of 0 bases from V and 8 bases from J, the junction contained 9 bases not matched to a gene. Per germline, CDR1 SQVTM and CDR2 ANQGSEA. The CDR3 is made up of 15 amino acids. CDR3 amino acids: CSVEEETGGASGYTF. The DNA of the CDR3 is TGCAGCGTTGAAGAGGAGACAGGGGGCGCTTCGGGCTACACCTTC.

This sequence joins TRBV27 and TRBJ2-5; tentative D call: TRBD1 (5 bases). The V end lost 1 base, the J end lost 5 bases, and 11 bases lay between the germline ends. The CDR3 length is 14 residues. Germline V CDR1 and CDR2: MNHEY, SMNVEV (reference sequence). The CDR3 region has the DNA TGTGCCAGCAGTTTATTCCAGGGCTTCGAGACCCAGTACTTC. It translates to CASSLFQGFETQYF.

This clone came up a few times. The chain couples TRBV4-3 to TRBJ1-6; D is unclear. The V gene lost 0 bases and the J gene lost 2 bases, with 5 bases spanning the gap. This CDR3 is 15 amino acids long. Germline CDR1 LGHNA, CDR2 YSLEER. The CDR3 sequence: CASSQDPAYNSPLHF. CDR3 coding DNA: TGCGCCAGCAGCCAAGACCCGGCCTATAATTCACCCCTCCACTTT.

The V call is TRBV28, the J call TRBJ2-7; D is uncertain. Germline V gene sequence: CDR1 MDHEN, CDR2 SYDVKM. CDR3 length equals 11 residues. V shed 5 bases and J shed 9 bases, with 11 bases lying between them. The CDR3 DNA reads TGTGCCAGCAGTGATGCTTTGGGGCAGTACGTC. Protein product: CASSDALGQYV.